This TCR beta chain was captured in a study of blood T cells in healthy people across ages (dated by TCRdb to between 2015 and 2017). Describing the broader study: In model experiments, roughly one uniquely barcoded TCR beta cDNA molecule per two T cells was captured by template switching. To track age-related changes in TCR beta repertoire diversity, the study relied on deep sequencing normalized with unique cDNA molecular identifiers. Donors were grouped into four age groups: young (average approximately 16 years), middle-aged (less than 40), aged (about 59) and long-lived (approximately 82). To avoid experimental bias, donors of different ages were spread randomly across the sequencing lanes. Using the same blood draw, the study looked at two additional independent replicas of 1 million unique cDNA reads for two donors, one aged 18 to 30 and the other aged 80 or older.

Donors were roughly 40 systemically healthy Caucasian individuals from Russia aged roughly 6 to 90 years. Ten milliliters of peripheral blood were drawn from each donor into EDTA-treated Vacutainer tubes. PBMCs were isolated by Ficoll-Paque density-gradient centrifugation, with at least 6 million obtained per sample. Trizol reagent was used to extract total RNA from PBMCs, with at least 5.5 micrograms per sample. For every donor, flow cytometry on a PBMC aliquot measured the percentage of naive CD45RAhigh/CD27high T cells. A few counts support this clonotype. The antigen it binds to is not known. Base quality data are lacking; no much larger clone is found one base away. Study-wide conclusions, independent of this receptor: As age increased, observed TCR beta diversity per million T cells dropped in a roughly linear way, and a significant reduction was already evident by age roughly 36. Estimates of total diversity from one million sequenced T cells were regarded as lower bounds and underestimates. Conclusive comparison of naive and antigen-experienced compartments was prevented by the profiling of bulk unsorted PBMCs. The long-lived group showed more naive CD4+ T cells, fewer expanded clones and increased TCR diversity than the aged group, suggesting age selection. The CMV infection status of donors was not known, potentially confounding age-related changes in expanded clonotypes. There was a strong correlation between observed TCR beta diversity and the percentage of naive T cells measured by flow cytometry.

Library construction relied on 5' RACE. Data came from an Illumina HiSeq 2500. A second PCR of roughly 7 to 12 cycles was run with a J-beta primer mix and a sample-barcoded 5' primer. Each TCR beta cDNA molecule received a unique molecular identifier from a template-switch 5' adaptor carrying 12 random nucleotides. Each sample yielded at least 3 million CDR3-containing paired-end reads. First-strand cDNA was synthesized from all RNA with the Mint cDNA synthesis kit, primed by a TRBC-specific oligonucleotide. Following uracil-DNA glycosylase treatment, all cDNA underwent a first 18-cycle PCR with the universal primers M1SS and BC2_uni_R. For the original study's pipeline: Normalization of each sample was performed by random selection of 1 million high-quality reads, each carrying a distinct molecular identifier. Instead of being binned into consensus sequences, reads with shared molecular identifiers were discarded. MiTCR, set to a Q25 quality threshold and the strictest error-elimination algorithm, was used for CDR3 identification, clonotype clustering and error correction. Lower-bound total TCR beta diversity was estimated with a nonparametric unseen species model using Euler transformation. Using fastp at Q25 and MiXCR, TCRdb reprocessed the public reads and kept productive beta chains. Entries are consolidated by CDR3 protein sequence, retaining the most common genes and DNA. The V and J calls shown here were made by TCRdb, not taken from the authors' results. The sample table lists about 760,000 distinct CDR3 sequences, around 50% of them with a count of one. Roughly 25% of the sample comes from the top ten.

The specimen sequenced was blood. This sequence was found in a man between 35 and 55 years old in good health.

The CDR3 reads CASSRGRYEQYF. The DNA reads as follows: TGTGCCAGCAGTCGGGGACGCTACGAGCAGTACTTC. The chain links TRBV2 with TRBJ2-5; the D segment might be TRBD1 or TRBD2, since each matches 5 bases. The last part of the DNA fits TRBJ2-7 better; the J call may be wrong. Counted from cysteine to phenylalanine, this CDR3 has 12 amino acids. Just CDR3 DNA is preserved here, 36 bases in frame from base 1. CDR1 SNHLY and CDR2 FYNNEI were looked up in the germline V gene.